A single sample is the source of the 28 T cell receptor beta chains below, sequenced in a study of CD8+ T cells in alopecia areata. RNA was isolated and reverse transcribed to cDNA, the sequencing template. Data came from immunoSEQ multiplex PCR; TCRdb stores just in-frame clones and leaves some out. The sample records about 140,000 clones, roughly nine tenths being singletons. Stated treatment: oral pan-JAK inhibitor, 5-10 mg twice daily. The sequencing used CD8+ T cells sorted from blood, collected at week 4, from a patient treated with tofacitinib. The source of these receptors is a human donor with alopecia areata.

This chain uses TRBV5-4 with TRBJ2-7, with D maybe TRBD2 (6 bases). Trimming shortened V by 5 bases and J by 5 bases, and 14 bases separated the two germline ends. Germline V CDR1 and CDR2: SGHNT, YYREEE (reference sequence). The CDR3 loop spans 13 amino acids. The CDR3 coding sequence is TGTGCCAGCAGTCGCGGGGCCGGGAACGAGCAGTACTTC. This encodes CASSRGAGNEQYF.

The CDR3 DNA sequence: TGCAGCGTTGATAGGAGACTAGCGTCTCTGGGGACAGATACGCAGTATTTT. As protein: CSVDRRLASLGTDTQYF. This chain links TRBV29-1 with TRBJ2-3; 8 bases line up with TRBD2. V shed 3 bases and J 3 bases; nucleotides not matched to a gene: 14. Germline lookup yields CDR1 SQVTM and CDR2 ANQGSEA. This CDR3 comprises 17 residues.

The rearrangement uses TRBV6-5 and TRBJ2-3; no reliable D call. CDR1 and CDR2 from the germline V gene are MNHEY and SVGAGI. The CDR3 loop spans 13 amino acids. With 2 bases removed from V and 1 base from J, the gap between germline ends came to 4 bases. CDR3 protein: CASSYVRTDTQYF. The CDR3 DNA sequence: TGTGCCAGCAGTTACGTCCGCACAGATACGCAGTATTTT.

The rearrangement joins TRBV5-5 to TRBJ2-4, with TRBD1 matching over 10 bases. The CDR3 extends over 15 amino acids. Germline assignment: CDR1 SGHKS and CDR2 YYEKEE (reference sequence). The ends lost 5 bases at V and 6 bases at J; junction bases unmatched: 8. Here the CDR3 reads CASSSPGTGANIQYF. The CDR3 bases are TGTGCCAGCAGTTCTCCCGGGACAGGGGCAAACATTCAGTACTTC.

The chain joins TRBV25-1 to TRBJ2-1; tentative D call: TRBD2 (5 bases). Germline V lookup: CDR1 MGHDK, CDR2 SYGVNS. There are 13 residues in the CDR3. V was trimmed by 6 bases and J by 8 bases, leaving 14 bases between them. CDR3 nucleotides: TGTGCCAGCAGCGCGGGCCTTAGCGATGAGCAGTTCTTC. Its translation: CASSAGLSDEQFF.

This clone appeared once. The chain couples TRBV27 to TRBJ2-1, with 8 bases identical to TRBD2. Germline assignment: CDR1 MNHEY and CDR2 SMNVEV (reference sequence). Trimming cost V 7 bases and J 2 bases; bases outside gene matches: 4. The CDR3 runs 14 residues. The CDR3 here is CASTAGGTYNEQFF. CDR3 DNA sequence: TGTGCCAGCACTGCGGGAGGAACCTACAATGAGCAGTTCTTC.

The chain has TRBV7-9 and TRBJ2-7; TRBD2 aligns across 13 bases. J lost 1 base, V lost 1 base, and 1 base had no gene match. This CDR3 is built from 16 residues. Germline-derived CDR1 and CDR2 are SEHNR and FQNEAQ (reference sequence). Here the CDR3 DNA reads TGTGCCAGCAGCTTAGGACTAGCGGGAGGATCCTACGAGCAGTACTTC. This gives the protein CASSLGLAGGSYEQYF.

J is TRBJ2-3 and V is TRBV25-1, with no clear D. The ends were cut back, 0 bases at V and 2 bases at J, with 12 bases in the middle. Germline assignment: CDR1 MGHDK and CDR2 SYGVNS. The CDR3 has 16 amino acids. CDR3 amino acids: CASSEYPIVDTDTQYF. The CDR3 DNA sequence: TGTGCCAGCAGTGAATATCCAATCGTCGACACAGATACGCAGTATTTT.

This chain uses TRBV5-4 with TRBJ2-7, with D unclear. Trimming took 2 bases from V and 6 from J, leaving 12 bases between them. Germline-derived CDR1 and CDR2 are SGHNT and YYREEE (reference sequence). There are 13 residues in the CDR3. CDR3 sequence: CASSFSRSPEQYF. As DNA, the CDR3 is TGTGCCAGCAGCTTTAGTAGGAGCCCCGAGCAGTACTTC.

This sequence joins TRBV5-5 and TRBJ2-6; D ambiguous. CDR1 is SGHKS, CDR2 YYEKEE, per germline (reference sequence). Trimming removed 1 base from V and 4 bases from J, with 12 bases in between. CDR3 length: 16 amino acids. CDR3 protein: CASSLSNSYGANVLTF. Written as DNA, the CDR3 is TGTGCCAGCAGCTTGTCGAATTCGTACGGGGCCAACGTCCTGACTTTC.

The chain uses TRBV7-9 and TRBJ1-3; D is uncertain. This CDR3 has 14 residues. Germline V gives CDR1 SEHNR, CDR2 FQNEAQ (reference sequence). Trimming pared 3 bases from V and 4 bases from J, leaving 10 bases between. The CDR3 region is CASSFRYYGNTIYF. The CDR3 coding sequence is TGTGCCAGCAGCTTTAGATATTACGGAAACACCATATATTTT. Based on the CDR3 plus reference TRBV7-9 and TRBJ1-3, the full variable domain is DTGVSQNPRHKITKRGQNVTFRCDPISEHNRLYWYRQTLGQGPEFLTYFQNEAQLEKSRLLSDRFSAERPKGSFSTLEIQRTEQGDSAMYLCASSFRYYGNTIYFGEGSWLTVV.

This chain uses TRBV29-1 with TRBJ2-7; D perhaps matches TRBD1 (6 bases). V was pared by 6 bases and J by 2 bases, with 23 bases between. CDR1 is SQVTM, CDR2 ANQGSEA, per germline. The CDR3 has 16 amino acids. The CDR3 DNA sequence: TGCAGCGTCCAACCCTCAACCGGGACAAGTACCTACGAGCAGTACTTC. Its protein product is CSVQPSTGTSTYEQYF.

This chain uses TRBV4-1 with TRBJ2-5; TRBD2 matches at 9 bases. The length of the CDR3 is 16 residues. CDR1 and CDR2 from the germline V gene are MGHRA and YSYEKL. After removal of 3 bases from V and 2 bases from J, the junction contained 7 bases not matched to a gene. CDR3 nucleotide sequence: TGCGCCAGCAGCCACGAACTAGCGGGTCTTCAAGAGACCCAGTACTTC. It yields the protein CASSHELAGLQETQYF.

This rearrangement joins TRBV2 to TRBJ2-2; D not certain. The V gene lost 6 bases and the J gene lost 3 bases, with 8 bases spanning the gap. Per germline, CDR1 SNHLY and CDR2 FYNNEI. This CDR3 has 13 residues. The CDR3 DNA reads as TGTGCCAGCAGGAGAACAGACACCGGGGAGCTGTTTTTT. This gives the protein CASRRTDTGELFF.

The chain is built from TRBV4-1 and TRBJ2-7; D is perhaps TRBD1 (5 bases). The CDR3 is 15 residues long. V was clipped by 1 base and J by 4 bases, with 14 bases between them. Germline CDR1 is MGHRA and CDR2 is YSYEKL. The CDR3: CASSQGQGSQYEQYF. Here the CDR3 DNA reads TGCGCCAGCAGCCAAGGGCAGGGAAGTCAGTACGAGCAGTACTTC.

This clone was counted only a few times. The rearrangement links TRBV9 to TRBJ2-5, with D possibly matching TRBD1 (5 bases). The CDR3 loop spans 14 amino acids. Germline V gene sequence: CDR1 SGDLS, CDR2 YYNGEE. Between the trimmed V and J ends, which lost 0 bases and 5 bases, there was a span of 11 bases. The CDR3 reads CASSVDQGRETQYF. The DNA for the CDR3 is TGTGCCAGCAGCGTAGACCAGGGAAGGGAGACCCAGTACTTC.

The chain has TRBV6-1 and TRBJ2-3, with 8 bases that match TRBD1. Germline CDR1 is MNHNS and CDR2 is SASEGT. The V and J ends lost 4 bases and 0 bases, in that order; junction bases with no gene match: 6. The CDR3 loop spans 16 amino acids. The CDR3 protein is CASSGARTGSTDTQYF. The CDR3 nucleotides read TGTGCCAGCAGTGGTGCGAGGACAGGGAGCACAGATACGCAGTATTTT.

The rearrangement links TRBV27 to TRBJ1-3, with 7 bases lining up with TRBD1. The CDR3 has 15 amino acids. Germline CDR1 is MNHEY and CDR2 is SMNVEV (reference sequence). V lost 5 bases, J lost 2 bases, and 6 bases stayed unmatched. DNA of the CDR3: TGTGCCAGCAGTACCGCCCAGGGGGCTGGAAACACCATATATTTT. It yields the protein CASSTAQGAGNTIYF.

The chain joins TRBV7-9 to TRBJ2-2; 7 bases match TRBD2. This CDR3 is built from 15 residues. J gave up 1 base and V 5 bases, and 4 bases lay outside the gene matches. CDR1 is SEHNR and CDR2 is FQNEAQ in the germline V gene (reference sequence). Here the CDR3 reads CASSQERENTGELFF. The CDR3 DNA reads as TGTGCCAGCAGCCAGGAGCGGGAGAACACCGGGGAGCTGTTTTTT.

The J gene is TRBJ2-2, the V gene TRBV19; D is perhaps TRBD1 (5 bases). Looked up from germline, CDR1 is LNHDA and CDR2 is SQIVND (reference sequence). The CDR3 contains 14 residues. Trimming stripped 8 bases from V and 7 bases from J, with 17 bases between. Here the CDR3 DNA reads TGTGCCAGTTTAATTACAAGGGGTGGCGGGGAGCTGTTTTTT. Translation: CASLITRGGGELFF.

The chain uses TRBV5-4 and TRBJ2-1; the D is unclear. The CDR3 covers 11 residues. V gave up 4 bases and J gave up 10 bases, with 9 bases separating them. Germline V lookup: CDR1 SGHNT, CDR2 YYREEE (reference sequence). This CDR3 reads CASSVAGEQFF. The CDR3 region has the DNA TGTGCCAGCAGCGTCGCTGGAGAGCAGTTCTTC. The full variable domain, in which reference TRBV5-4 and TRBJ2-1 provide the parts outside the CDR3, is ETGVTQSPTHLIKTRGQQVTLRCSSQSGHNTVSWYQQALGQGPQFIFQYYREEENGRGNFPPRFSGLQFPNYSSELNVNALELDDSALYLCASSVAGEQFFGPGTRLTVL.

This chain uses TRBV7-6 with TRBJ2-7; D gene ambiguous. This CDR3 is 12 amino acids long. Trimming shortened V by 7 bases and J by 5 bases, and 12 bases separated the two germline ends. The germline gives CDR1 SGHVS, CDR2 FNYEAQ. The CDR3 here is CASTSFGHEQYF. The CDR3 nucleotides are TGTGCCAGCACCTCGTTTGGCCACGAGCAGTACTTC.

The chain has TRBV13 and TRBJ2-7; D is uncertain. V was cut by 2 bases and J by 4 bases, with 12 bases left in between. This CDR3 is 14 amino acids long. The germline CDR1 and CDR2 sequences are PRHDT and FYEKMQ (reference sequence). This CDR3 is CASSLLGRPYEQYF. In DNA form, the CDR3 reads TGTGCCAGCAGCTTATTGGGCAGGCCTTACGAGCAGTACTTC. Based on the CDR3 plus reference TRBV13 and TRBJ2-7, the full variable domain is AAGVIQSPRHLIKEKRETATLKCYPIPRHDTVYWYQQGPGQDPQFLISFYEKMQSDKGSIPDRFSAQQFSDYHSELNMSSLELGDSALYFCASSLLGRPYEQYFGPGTRLTVT.

The rearrangement joins TRBV7-9 to TRBJ2-7; D unresolved. The germline CDR1 and CDR2 sequences are SEHNR and FQNEAQ (reference sequence). Trimming took off 4 bases at V and 1 base at J, with 8 bases between the two ends. The CDR3 runs to 13 residues. CDR3 sequence: CASSSLSSYEQYF. CDR3 nucleotides: TGTGCCAGCAGCTCCTTATCTTCCTACGAGCAGTACTTC.

This chain uses TRBV6-5 with TRBJ2-7; 8 bases agree with TRBD1. V shed 4 bases and J 4 bases; nucleotides not matched to a gene: 9. CDR1 and CDR2 (germline): MNHEY, SVGAGI. This CDR3 has 15 residues. The CDR3 DNA sequence: TGTGCCAGCAGTTTACGGGACAGGCAATCTTACGAGCAGTACTTC. It codes for CASSLRDRQSYEQYF.

As for this clone: Other DNA variants within this sample encode the same CDR3. The rearrangement joins TRBV5-1 to TRBJ2-1; no clear D. Germline assignment: CDR1 SGHRS and CDR2 YFSETQ. Trimming removed 2 bases from V and 0 bases from J, with 3 bases in between. This CDR3 is built from 13 residues. The CDR3, as DNA: TGCGCCAGCAGCTTAGTCTCCTACAATGAGCAGTTCTTC. This sequence encodes CASSLVSYNEQFF.

The chain uses TRBV21-1 and TRBJ2-7; the DNA was not used to check the table's D call, TRBD2. TRBV21-1 constitutes a pseudogene. CDR3 length: 16 residues. The chain's CDR3 is CASSKHGLAGAYEQYF. CDR3 in DNA: TGTGCCAGCAGCAAACACGGACTAGCGGGAGCCTACGAGCAGTACTTC.

The J gene is TRBJ2-3, the V gene TRBV6-6; D is ambiguous. CDR1 is MNHNY and CDR2 is SVGAGI in the germline V gene (reference sequence). With 6 bases removed from V and 4 bases from J, the gap between germline ends came to 8 bases. The CDR3 sequence is 12 residues long. The CDR3 DNA is TGTGCCAGCAGCTTAAACGCAGATACGCAGTATTTT. Amino acids: CASSLNADTQYF.